The 21 T cell receptor beta chains in this list originate from one sample, sequenced in a study of blood T cells in healthy people across ages. Together with a sample-barcoded 5' primer, a J-beta primer mix was included in a second PCR lasting roughly 7 to 11 cycles. One entry per CDR3 protein, called by TCRdb with MiXCR from the 5' RACE reads. The sample has 850,000 or so distinct CDR3 sequences, 25% to 35% seen once; the top ten hold around a sixth. Specimen: blood. The origin of the receptors is a woman aged 80 or over in good health.

A remark on this clonotype: A read error may explain this, as a much larger clone is one base away. The rearrangement uses TRBV12-3 or TRBV12-4 and TRBJ1-5; 7 positions match TRBD1. Trimming cost V 3 bases and J 9 bases; bases outside gene matches: 5. This CDR3 contains 13 residues. As DNA, the CDR3 is TGTGCCAGCAGTTTGGGACAGCGTCGGCCCCAGCATTTT. Amino acid sequence: CASSLGQRRPQHF.

This clonotype was counted ten times or more. J is TRBJ2-3 and V is TRBV9; 7 nucleotides align to TRBD2. Unmatched junction bases numbered 3, after V lost 0 bases and J lost 2 bases. The CDR3 sequence is 15 residues long. The germline CDR1 and CDR2 sequences are SGDLS and YYNGEE. The CDR3 reads CASSVEGGSTDTQYF. DNA for the CDR3: TGTGCCAGCAGCGTAGAGGGAGGGTCCACAGATACGCAGTATTTT.

This clonotype has just a few counts. The chain couples TRBV19 to TRBJ1-6; the D gene is possibly TRBD1 (6 bases). The CDR3 length is 15 residues. Deletions cut 5 bases from V and 3 bases from J, with 11 bases between. Per germline, CDR1 LNHDA and CDR2 SQIVND (reference sequence). CDR3: CASSDGQIYNSPLHF. The CDR3 DNA is TGTGCCAGTAGTGACGGACAGATCTATAATTCACCCCTCCACTTT.

On this clonotype: In this CDR3 the conserved last residue, phenylalanine or tryptophan, is missing, so a read error is likely. CDR3 DNA: TGCGCCAGCAGCCAAGGGACGGTGGCCGAAAAACTGTTTTTG. It translates to CASSQGTVAEKLFL. The chain links TRBV4-3 to TRBJ1-4; no clear D gene. There are 14 residues in the CDR3. The V and J ends lost 1 base and 8 bases respectively, with 11 bases between them. Germline lookup yields CDR1 LGHNA and CDR2 YSLEER.

A few counts support this clonotype. The rearrangement joins TRBV9 to TRBJ2-1; D is ambiguous. Germline lookup yields CDR1 SGDLS and CDR2 YYNGEE. The CDR3 totals 14 residues. Trimming took 4 bases from V and 3 from J, leaving 11 bases between them. For the CDR3, the DNA is TGTGCCAGCAGCTCAAAGTCGAGCTACAATGAGCAGTTCTTC. Translating it yields CASSSKSSYNEQFF.

This clonotype was counted many times. The chain combines TRBV12-3 or TRBV12-4 with TRBJ1-4; 7 positions match TRBD1. The CDR3 runs to 17 residues. Unmatched junction bases numbered 10, after V lost 5 bases and J lost 1 base. The chain's CDR3 is CASSPPTGVVTNEKLFF. CDR3 sequence (DNA): TGTGCCAGCAGTCCCCCTACAGGGGTCGTAACTAATGAAAAACTGTTTTTT.

This clonotype was observed a handful of times. V is TRBV5-4 and J is TRBJ2-7, with TRBD2 identical over 8 bases. This CDR3 has 16 amino acids. In germline, CDR1 is SGHNT, CDR2 YYREEE (reference sequence). After removal of 0 bases from V and 2 bases from J, the junction contained 7 bases not matched to a gene. The CDR3 coding sequence is TGTGCCAGCAGCTTGGCGGCGGGGGGACCCGCCTACGAGCAGTACTTC. The encoded protein is CASSLAAGGPAYEQYF.

Comments on this clonotype: This could be a read error, since a much larger clone is one nucleotide away. V is TRBV20-1 and J is TRBJ1-1; D is ambiguous. V lost 2 bases, J lost 5 bases, and 6 bases lay in between. In germline, CDR1 is DFQATT, CDR2 SNEGSKA (reference sequence). This CDR3 has 11 residues. CDR3 in amino acids: CSARRETEAFF. DNA of the CDR3: TGCAGTGCTAGAAGGGAGACTGAAGCTTTCTTT.

This clonotype has only a few counts. It may be a read error: a sequence one base away is much more abundant. This chain's CDR3 is CSVGGTQYF. DNA for the CDR3: TGCAGCGTTGGTGGTACGCAGTATTTT. The V and J genes are TRBV29-1 and TRBJ2-3; D remains ambiguous. Looked up from germline, CDR1 is SQVTM and CDR2 is ANQGSEA. The CDR3 is 9 amino acids. V lost 4 bases, J lost 8 bases, and 4 bases lay in between.

A few counts support this clonotype. The J gene is TRBJ1-5, the V gene TRBV6-6; TRBD1 matches at 8 bases. Per germline, CDR1 MNHNY and CDR2 SVGAGI (reference sequence). V lost 5 bases to trimming and J lost 6 bases; unmatched junction nucleotides: 9. The CDR3 length is 15 residues. In DNA form, the CDR3 reads TGTGCCAGCAGTCAACAGGGGGTGTTCGGTCAGCCCCAGCATTTT. It yields the protein CASSQQGVFGQPQHF.

V and J are TRBV15 and TRBJ1-4; D unclear. The CDR3 loop spans 17 amino acids. Germline V gene lookup returns CDR1 LNHNV and CDR2 YYDKDF (reference sequence). V dropped 1 base and J dropped 2 bases, with 14 bases sitting between them. The CDR3 sequence is CATSRGRVVVTNEKLFF. The CDR3 coding sequence is TGTGCCACCAGCAGAGGACGGGTTGTCGTCACTAATGAAAAACTGTTTTTT.

In its sample, this clonotype was seen many times. V and J are TRBV11-3 and TRBJ1-6; unclear D gene. The CDR3 spans 14 residues. The germline V and J ends were trimmed by 7 bases and 11 bases, with 18 bases remaining between them. Germline lookup yields CDR1 SGHNT and CDR2 YENEEA. The CDR3 region has the DNA TGTGCCAGCACCTCTCGGGGTCGGGATACACCCCTCCACTTT. It specifies CASTSRGRDTPLHF. The whole variable domain, remainder taken from reference TRBV11-3 and TRBJ1-6, is EAGVVQSPRYKIIEKKQPVAFWCNPISGHNTLYWYLQNLGQGPELLIRYENEEAVDDSQLPKDRFSAERLKGVDSTLKIQPAELGDSAVYLCASTSRGRDTPLHFGNGTRLTVT.

This clonotype was observed a handful of times. The chain joins TRBV24-1 to TRBJ2-3; possible D gene TRBD2, 5 bases. The germline CDR1 and CDR2 sequences are KGHDR and SFDVKD. This CDR3 contains 15 residues. V shed 3 bases and J shed 2 bases, with 11 bases lying between them. This CDR3 reads CATSDQSRDTDTQYF. CDR3 DNA: TGTGCCACCAGTGATCAGTCCCGGGACACAGATACGCAGTATTTT.

Of note for this clonotype: This clone may be a read error of a much larger clone one base away. The chain uses TRBV4-2 and TRBJ1-4, with 9 nucleotides matching TRBD1. From germline, CDR1 is LGHNA and CDR2 YNFKEQ. CDR3 length: 15 amino acids. The CDR3 spells CASSLAGTGNEELFF. The DNA for the CDR3 is TGTGCCAGCAGCCTCGCCGGGACAGGGAATGAAGAACTGTTTTTT.

As to this clonotype: This may stem from a read error, because a much larger clone lies one nucleotide away. The chain uses TRBV25-1 and TRBJ2-4, with D possibly being TRBD2 (7 bases). Per germline, CDR1 MGHDK and CDR2 SYGVNS. The CDR3 sequence is 13 residues long. The CDR3 region has the DNA TGTGCCTCCTGGGGGGGCCCGAAAAACGTTCAGTACTTC. This encodes CASWGGPKNVQYF.

There are many counts of this clonotype. This chain links TRBV7-8 with TRBJ2-7; weak D call: TRBD2 (5 bases). There are 13 residues in the CDR3. Germline V gives CDR1 SGHVS, CDR2 FQNEAQ. V gave up 3 bases and J gave up 3 bases, with 9 bases separating them. The CDR3 coding sequence is TGTGCCAGCAGCTTTGAGGGAGTCTACGAGCAGTACTTC. Protein: CASSFEGVYEQYF.

This clonotype was counted ten times or more. This sequence joins TRBV7-2 and TRBJ2-5, with no clear D. The CDR3 consists of 15 residues. Germline lookup yields CDR1 SGHTA and CDR2 FQGNSA. Trimming cost V 5 bases and J 2 bases, with 15 bases left between them. This chain's CDR3 is CASSPRPTEQETQYF. The CDR3 DNA sequence: TGTGCCAGCAGCCCTAGGCCGACGGAGCAAGAGACCCAGTACTTC.

This clonotype came up a few times. The chain is built from TRBV28 and TRBJ1-6; 9 nucleotides agree with TRBD1. V shed 6 bases, J shed 6 bases, and the junction held 3 bases outside the gene matches. The CDR3 consists of 14 residues. Germline-derived CDR1 and CDR2 are MDHEN and SYDVKM. CDR3 protein: CASRKGQGNSPLHF. The CDR3 bases are TGTGCCAGCAGAAAGGGACAGGGTAATTCACCCCTCCACTTT.

V usage is TRBV6-5 and J usage is TRBJ1-5; D is unresolved. This CDR3 comprises 15 residues. Germline CDR1 MNHEY, CDR2 SVGAGI. V was pared by 0 bases and J by 5 bases, with 11 bases between. CDR3 in amino acids: CASSYSPVGDQPQHF. CDR3 DNA: TGTGCCAGCAGTTACTCGCCCGTCGGGGATCAGCCCCAGCATTTT.

The chain carries TRBV12-3 or TRBV12-4 and TRBJ2-3; D remains ambiguous. Trimming took 6 bases from V and 11 from J, leaving 15 bases between them. This CDR3 has 12 amino acids. The CDR3 is CASRVPPDVQYF. The CDR3 DNA is TGTGCCAGCAGAGTCCCCCCAGATGTGCAGTATTTT.

As regards this clonotype: One junction end disagrees with the germline gene, perhaps due to a read error. Here the CDR3 DNA reads TGTGCCAGCTCACCGGGGATGAGCAATCAGCTCCAGCATTTT. Translated, it gives CASSPGMSNQLQHF. V and J are TRBV18 and TRBJ1-5; no definite D call. CDR1 and CDR2 from the germline V gene are KGHSH and LQKENI. CDR3 length: 14 residues. Full variable domain (rest looked up from reference TRBV18 and TRBJ1-5): NAGVMQNPRHLVRRRGQEARLRCSPMKGHSHVYWYRQLPEEGLKFMVYLQKENIIDESGMPKERFSAEFPKEGPSILRIQQVVRGDSAAYFCASSPGMSNQLQHFGDGTRLSIL.